This is a list of T cell receptor beta chains from one sample in a study of T cell responses to AZD1222 COVID-19 vaccine. The repertoire was sequenced with immunoSEQ multiplex PCR; TCRdb's copy has only in-frame clones and lacks some. The sample gives approximately 190,000 clones, approximately 92% of which show up once; 1% to 1.5% is in the top ten. The sequences come from peripheral blood, collected on day 0 of AZD1222 vaccination. The receptors here all came from an adult in good health. Both conserved end residues are part of each CDR3. D genes are given only for firm matches. Where a row states a size, it is once, few, many or the class of an expanded clone; other rows omit it.

v_call: TRBV14; clone_size: .; j_call: TRBJ2-2; d_call: .; cdr3_nt: TGTGCCAGCAGCCAGGGCCTCACCGGGGAGCTGTTTTTT; cdr3_aa: CASSQGLTGELFF
v_call: TRBV7-9; clone_size: .; j_call: TRBJ1-4; d_call: TRBD1; cdr3_nt: TGTGCCAGCCGAACGACAGGGTTTAATGAAAAACTGTTTTTT; cdr3_aa: CASRTTGFNEKLFF
v_call: TRBV7-2; clone_size: .; j_call: TRBJ1-2; d_call: .; cdr3_nt: TGTGCCAGCAGCCACCAAGTAGGGCCGAACTATGGCTACACCTTC; cdr3_aa: CASSHQVGPNYGYTF
v_call: TRBV7-2; clone_size: .; j_call: TRBJ1-5; d_call: TRBD1; cdr3_nt: TGTGCCAGCAGCTTAAGGGGGCGTGAGCCCCAGCATTTT; cdr3_aa: CASSLRGREPQHF
v_call: TRBV6-5; clone_size: .; j_call: TRBJ2-5; d_call: .; cdr3_nt: TGTGCCAGCAGTTTTGGATCCAGGGAGACCCAGTACTTC; cdr3_aa: CASSFGSRETQYF
v_call: TRBV5-1; clone_size: .; j_call: TRBJ1-2; d_call: TRBD1; cdr3_nt: TGCGCCAGCAGTCAAAGACAGGGGGCGAGGTTGGATGGCTACACCTTC; cdr3_aa: CASSQRQGARLDGYTF
v_call: TRBV20-1; clone_size: .; j_call: TRBJ1-2; d_call: .; cdr3_nt: TGCAGTGCTAGGGCGTTTGGAGGCTACACCTTC; cdr3_aa: CSARAFGGYTF
v_call: TRBV7-9; clone_size: .; j_call: TRBJ1-4; d_call: TRBD1; cdr3_nt: TGTGCCAGCAGCCTCGACAGGGCTAATGAAAAACTGTTTTTT; cdr3_aa: CASSLDRANEKLFF
v_call: TRBV11-2; clone_size: .; j_call: TRBJ1-6; d_call: TRBD1; cdr3_nt: TGTGCCAGCAATCGGGACAGGGGATCACCCCTCCACTTT; cdr3_aa: CASNRDRGSPLHF
v_call: TRBV30; clone_size: .; j_call: TRBJ2-2; d_call: .; cdr3_nt: TGTGCCTGGAGGAGGAGGAGGGGACATTCCCTTTCCGGGGAGCTGTTTTTT; cdr3_aa: CAWRRRRGHSLSGELFF
v_call: TRBV6-2/TRBV6-3; clone_size: .; j_call: TRBJ2-7; d_call: .; cdr3_nt: TGTGCCAGCAGTTACCCCCCAGGTAGGACGGCCTACGAGCAGTACTTC; cdr3_aa: CASSYPPGRTAYEQYF
v_call: TRBV14; clone_size: once; j_call: TRBJ1-4; d_call: .; cdr3_nt: TGTGCCAGCAGCCAGGAAGGTGAAAAACTGTTTTTT; cdr3_aa: CASSQEGEKLFF
v_call: TRBV23-1; clone_size: .; j_call: TRBJ1-2; d_call: .; cdr3_nt: TGCGCCAGCAGTCCAGGGCGCAGGGCACGGAACTATGGCTACACCTTC; cdr3_aa: CASSPGRRARNYGYTF
v_call: TRBV7-9; clone_size: once; j_call: TRBJ2-1; d_call: .; cdr3_nt: TGTGCCACATACTCCGCCTACAATGAGCAGTTCTTC; cdr3_aa: CATYSAYNEQFF
v_call: TRBV19; clone_size: .; j_call: TRBJ2-4; d_call: TRBD1; cdr3_nt: TGTGCCAGTAGTATCGAGGACAGGGGAAACATTCAGTACTTC; cdr3_aa: CASSIEDRGNIQYF
v_call: TRBV30; clone_size: once; j_call: TRBJ2-6; d_call: .; cdr3_nt: TGTGCCTGGAGTCCCGGGCCCAGTCCTGGGGCCAACGTCCTGACTTTC; cdr3_aa: CAWSPGPSPGANVLTF
v_call: TRBV19; clone_size: .; j_call: TRBJ2-7; d_call: .; cdr3_nt: TGTGCCAGTAGTATTAACAGGGACTACGAGCAGTACTTC; cdr3_aa: CASSINRDYEQYF
v_call: TRBV4-2; clone_size: once; j_call: TRBJ1-5; d_call: .; cdr3_nt: TGTGCCAGCAGCCTGGGGGGGGAACAGTGGGAGGGCAATCAGCCCCAGCATTTT; cdr3_aa: CASSLGGEQWEGNQPQHF
v_call: TRBV2; clone_size: once; j_call: TRBJ1-4; d_call: .; cdr3_nt: TGTGCCAGACGCCGTTCAACTAATGAAAAACTGTTTTTT; cdr3_aa: CARRRSTNEKLFF
v_call: TRBV5-1; clone_size: .; j_call: TRBJ1-4; d_call: TRBD1; cdr3_nt: TGCGCCAGCAGCGTGACGGGACAGGGGGATGGGGAAAAACTGTTTTTT; cdr3_aa: CASSVTGQGDGEKLFF
v_call: TRBV5-4; clone_size: .; j_call: TRBJ1-1; d_call: .; cdr3_nt: TGTGCCAGCAGCTTCATCCGGACAGTAAACACTGAAGCTTTCTTT; cdr3_aa: CASSFIRTVNTEAFF
v_call: TRBV5-6; clone_size: .; j_call: TRBJ1-5; d_call: .; cdr3_nt: TGTGCCAGCAGCTTCTGGGGAGGTCAGCCCCAGCATTTT; cdr3_aa: CASSFWGGQPQHF
v_call: TRBV20-1; clone_size: once; j_call: TRBJ1-2; d_call: TRBD1; cdr3_nt: TGCAGTTCCGACAGGGCCTATGGCTACACCTTC; cdr3_aa: CSSDRAYGYTF
v_call: TRBV6-5; clone_size: .; j_call: TRBJ1-1; d_call: TRBD1; cdr3_nt: TGTGCCAGCAGTCGGTGGACAGGGACGGGCACTGAAGCTTTCTTT; cdr3_aa: CASSRWTGTGTEAFF
v_call: TRBV19; clone_size: .; j_call: TRBJ2-1; d_call: .; cdr3_nt: TGTGCCAGTAGTATAGAGCGTAATGAGCAGTTCTTC; cdr3_aa: CASSIERNEQFF
v_call: TRBV28; clone_size: .; j_call: TRBJ1-2; d_call: .; cdr3_nt: TGTGCCAGCACAACCGACTATGGCTACACCTTC; cdr3_aa: CASTTDYGYTF
v_call: TRBV29-1; clone_size: .; j_call: TRBJ1-1; d_call: TRBD1; cdr3_nt: TGCAGCGTTGTTACCGGGACAGGGGTACCCACTGAAGCTTTCTTT; cdr3_aa: CSVVTGTGVPTEAFF
v_call: TRBV9; clone_size: .; j_call: TRBJ2-3; d_call: .; cdr3_nt: TGTGCCAGCAGCGCAGGAACTCTGGGCACAGATACGCAGTATTTT; cdr3_aa: CASSAGTLGTDTQYF
v_call: TRBV28; clone_size: .; j_call: TRBJ2-7; d_call: TRBD1; cdr3_nt: TGTGCCAGCAGTTCCCCCGGGACAGGGGGCTTCAACGAGCAGTACTTC; cdr3_aa: CASSSPGTGGFNEQYF
v_call: TRBV7-8; clone_size: .; j_call: TRBJ1-2; d_call: .; cdr3_nt: TGTGCCAGCAGCTTAGGAGAGGGCCGCGGGGGCTACACCTTC; cdr3_aa: CASSLGEGRGGYTF
v_call: TRBV4-1; clone_size: .; j_call: TRBJ1-5; d_call: .; cdr3_nt: TGCGCCAGCAGCCAAGCCGAGTTTAGCAATCAGCCCCAGCATTTT; cdr3_aa: CASSQAEFSNQPQHF
v_call: TRBV6-5; clone_size: once; j_call: TRBJ1-6; d_call: .; cdr3_nt: TGTGCCAGCAGAGGGGGTAATTCACCCCTCCACTTT; cdr3_aa: CASRGGNSPLHF
v_call: TRBV6-5; clone_size: once; j_call: TRBJ2-3; d_call: .; cdr3_nt: TGTGCCAGCGACCTCTGGAGAGGGGATGCAGATACGCAGTATTTT; cdr3_aa: CASDLWRGDADTQYF
v_call: TRBV23-1; clone_size: .; j_call: TRBJ2-7; d_call: .; cdr3_nt: TGCGCCAGCAGTCAGACAGCTATCTACGAGCAGTACTTC; cdr3_aa: CASSQTAIYEQYF
v_call: TRBV12-3/TRBV12-4; clone_size: .; j_call: TRBJ2-1; d_call: .; cdr3_nt: TGTGCCAGCAGTTTAGGAAATGAGCAGTTCTTC; cdr3_aa: CASSLGNEQFF
v_call: TRBV7-2; clone_size: .; j_call: TRBJ1-2; d_call: .; cdr3_nt: TGTGCCAGCAGCCACAGGTCCAACTATGGCTACACCTTC; cdr3_aa: CASSHRSNYGYTF
v_call: TRBV3-1/TRBV3-2; clone_size: .; j_call: TRBJ2-7; d_call: .; cdr3_nt: TGTGCCAGCAGCCAAGCGATGCCCGGCACCCGCGAGCAGTACTTC; cdr3_aa: CASSQAMPGTREQYF
v_call: TRBV5-1; clone_size: few; j_call: TRBJ1-6; d_call: .; cdr3_nt: TGCGCCAGCAGCGAGGACACAGGGTACTATAATTCACCCCTCCACTTT; cdr3_aa: CASSEDTGYYNSPLHF
v_call: TRBV10-3; clone_size: once; j_call: TRBJ1-6; d_call: TRBD1; cdr3_nt: TGTGCCATCAGTTCGACAATAATAAACGGACAGGGGGCCAATTCACCCCTCCACTTT; cdr3_aa: CAISSTIINGQGANSPLHF
v_call: TRBV6-5; clone_size: .; j_call: TRBJ1-4; d_call: .; cdr3_nt: TGTGCCAGCAGTTACCGATTGGACAGCATTAATGAAAAACTGTTTTTT; cdr3_aa: CASSYRLDSINEKLFF
v_call: TRBV18; clone_size: .; j_call: TRBJ2-7; d_call: .; cdr3_nt: TGTGCCAGCTCACCACGGGAGACAGTGAGCTCCTACGAGCAGTACTTC; cdr3_aa: CASSPRETVSSYEQYF
v_call: TRBV7-2; clone_size: once; j_call: TRBJ1-5; d_call: .; cdr3_nt: TGTGCCAGCAGCTCCCAAGCGAGGGGTCAGCCCCAGCATTTT; cdr3_aa: CASSSQARGQPQHF
v_call: TRBV9; clone_size: .; j_call: TRBJ1-3; d_call: TRBD1; cdr3_nt: TGTGCCAGCAGCGTAGCCACAGGGGAGGCTGGAAACACCATATATTTT; cdr3_aa: CASSVATGEAGNTIYF
v_call: TRBV6-5; clone_size: .; j_call: TRBJ2-3; d_call: .; cdr3_nt: TGTGCCAGCAAGCCCGGGCAGGCCACAGATACGCAGTATTTT; cdr3_aa: CASKPGQATDTQYF
v_call: TRBV5-5; clone_size: few; j_call: TRBJ1-1; d_call: .; cdr3_nt: TGTGCCAGCAGCCGGGACCCGAACACTGAAGCTTTCTTT; cdr3_aa: CASSRDPNTEAFF
v_call: TRBV6-5; clone_size: .; j_call: TRBJ1-1; d_call: .; cdr3_nt: TGTGCCAGCAGTTACGGAAAAGACAGCTTCACTGAAGCTTTCTTT; cdr3_aa: CASSYGKDSFTEAFF
v_call: TRBV9; clone_size: .; j_call: TRBJ2-3; d_call: .; cdr3_nt: TGTGCCAGCAGCGTCGTAGGCACAGATACGCAGTATTTT; cdr3_aa: CASSVVGTDTQYF
v_call: TRBV7-2; clone_size: .; j_call: TRBJ1-1; d_call: TRBD1; cdr3_nt: TGTGCCAGCAGCCAGGGACAGGGAAACACTGAAGCTTTCTTT; cdr3_aa: CASSQGQGNTEAFF
v_call: TRBV7-8; clone_size: .; j_call: TRBJ2-7; d_call: TRBD1; cdr3_nt: TGTGCCAGCAGCTTAGGGGACAGGGCTACCTACGAGCAGTACTTC; cdr3_aa: CASSLGDRATYEQYF
v_call: TRBV6-5; clone_size: .; j_call: TRBJ1-5; d_call: .; cdr3_nt: TGTGCCAGCCGAGGGGGGCTTCAACAGCCCCAGCATTTT; cdr3_aa: CASRGGLQQPQHF
v_call: TRBV19; clone_size: .; j_call: TRBJ1-2; d_call: .; cdr3_nt: TGTGCCAGTAGGCTGGACAGCACCTATGGCTACACCTTC; cdr3_aa: CASRLDSTYGYTF
v_call: TRBV2; clone_size: .; j_call: TRBJ2-7; d_call: .; cdr3_nt: TGTGCCAGCATGAGGGCCCCTCAGGGTTACGAGCAGTACTTC; cdr3_aa: CASMRAPQGYEQYF
v_call: TRBV19; clone_size: .; j_call: TRBJ1-1; d_call: .; cdr3_nt: TGTGCCAGTAGTTCAGGGCCCCCTGAAGCTTTCTTT; cdr3_aa: CASSSGPPEAFF
v_call: TRBV3-1/TRBV3-2; clone_size: .; j_call: TRBJ2-7; d_call: TRBD2; cdr3_nt: TGTGCCAGTGGGGGGGGTTCGGACGAGCAGTACTTC; cdr3_aa: CASGGGSDEQYF
v_call: TRBV6-6; clone_size: .; j_call: TRBJ1-6; d_call: .; cdr3_nt: TGTGCCAGCAGCCGGACCGGGACACCCCATGGGGCCCTCCACTTT; cdr3_aa: CASSRTGTPHGALHF